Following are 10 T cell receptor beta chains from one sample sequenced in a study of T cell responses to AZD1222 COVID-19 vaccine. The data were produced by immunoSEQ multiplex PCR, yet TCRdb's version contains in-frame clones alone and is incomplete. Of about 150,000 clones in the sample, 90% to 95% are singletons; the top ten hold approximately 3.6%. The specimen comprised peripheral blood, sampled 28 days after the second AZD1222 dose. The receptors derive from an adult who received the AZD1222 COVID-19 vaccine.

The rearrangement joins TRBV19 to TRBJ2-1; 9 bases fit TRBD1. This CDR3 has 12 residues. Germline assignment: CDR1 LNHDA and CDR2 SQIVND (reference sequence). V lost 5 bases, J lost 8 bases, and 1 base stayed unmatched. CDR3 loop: CASSRQGDEQFF. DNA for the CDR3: TGTGCCAGTAGTCGACAGGGGGATGAGCAGTTCTTC.

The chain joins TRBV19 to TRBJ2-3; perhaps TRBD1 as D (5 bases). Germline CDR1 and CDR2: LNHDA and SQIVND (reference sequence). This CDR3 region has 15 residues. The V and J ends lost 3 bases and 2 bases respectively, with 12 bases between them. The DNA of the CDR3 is TGTGCCAGTAGTATGCAAGGGGCCCTCACAGATACGCAGTATTTT. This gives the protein CASSMQGALTDTQYF.

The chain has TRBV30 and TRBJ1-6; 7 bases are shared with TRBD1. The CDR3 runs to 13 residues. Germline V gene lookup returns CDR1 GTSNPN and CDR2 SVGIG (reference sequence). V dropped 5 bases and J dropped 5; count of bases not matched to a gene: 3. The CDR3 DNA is TGTGCCTGGGAACAGGGGAATAATTCACCCCTCCACTTT. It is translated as CAWEQGNNSPLHF.

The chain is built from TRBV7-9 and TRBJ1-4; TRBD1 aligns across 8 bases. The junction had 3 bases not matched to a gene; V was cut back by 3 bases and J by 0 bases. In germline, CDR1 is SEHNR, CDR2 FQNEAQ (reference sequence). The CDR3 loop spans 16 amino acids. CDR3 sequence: CASSLTGVATNEKLFF. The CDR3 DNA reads TGTGCCAGCAGCTTGACAGGGGTAGCAACTAATGAAAAACTGTTTTTT.

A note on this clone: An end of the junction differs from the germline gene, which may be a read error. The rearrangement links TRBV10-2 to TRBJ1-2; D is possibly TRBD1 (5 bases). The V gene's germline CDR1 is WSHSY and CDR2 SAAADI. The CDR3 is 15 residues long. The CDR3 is CASCELGAANYGYTF. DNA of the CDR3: TGCGCCAGCTGTGAACTCGGGGCCGCTAACTATGGCTACACCTTC.

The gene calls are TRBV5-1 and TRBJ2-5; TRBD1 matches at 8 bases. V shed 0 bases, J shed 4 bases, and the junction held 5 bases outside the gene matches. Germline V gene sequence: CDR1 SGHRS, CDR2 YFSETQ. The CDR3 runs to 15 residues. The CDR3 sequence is CASSLGATGGETQYF. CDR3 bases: TGCGCCAGCAGCTTGGGCGCTACAGGGGGAGAGACCCAGTACTTC.

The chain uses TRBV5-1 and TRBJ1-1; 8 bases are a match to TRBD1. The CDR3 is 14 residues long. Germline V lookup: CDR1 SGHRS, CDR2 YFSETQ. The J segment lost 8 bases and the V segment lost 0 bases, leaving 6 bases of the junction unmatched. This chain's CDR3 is CASSLVGQGREAFF. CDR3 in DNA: TGCGCCAGCAGCTTGGTTGGACAGGGTCGCGAAGCTTTCTTT. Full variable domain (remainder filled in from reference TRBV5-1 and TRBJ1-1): KAGVTQTPRYLIKTRGQQVTLSCSPISGHRSVSWYQQTPGQGLQFLFEYFSETQRNKGNFPGRFSGRQFSNSRSEMNVSTLELGDSALYLCASSLVGQGREAFFGQGTRLTVV.

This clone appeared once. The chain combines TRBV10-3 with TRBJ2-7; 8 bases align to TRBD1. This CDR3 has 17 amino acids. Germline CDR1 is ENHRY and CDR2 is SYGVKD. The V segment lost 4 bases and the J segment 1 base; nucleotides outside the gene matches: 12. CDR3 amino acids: CAISALSPGGASYEQYF. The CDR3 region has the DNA TGTGCCATCAGTGCGCTATCACCAGGGGGCGCGTCCTACGAGCAGTACTTC.

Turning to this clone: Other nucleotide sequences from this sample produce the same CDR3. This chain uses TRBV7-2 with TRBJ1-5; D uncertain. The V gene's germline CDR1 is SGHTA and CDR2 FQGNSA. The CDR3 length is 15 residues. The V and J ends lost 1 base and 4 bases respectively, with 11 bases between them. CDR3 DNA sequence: TGTGCCAGCAGCTTAGGAAGACCGTATAATCAGCCCCAGCATTTT. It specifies CASSLGRPYNQPQHF.

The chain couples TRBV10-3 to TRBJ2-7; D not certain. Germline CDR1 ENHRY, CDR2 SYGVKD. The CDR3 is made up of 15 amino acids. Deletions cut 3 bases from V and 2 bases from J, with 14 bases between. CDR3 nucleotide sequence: TGTGCCATCAGTGACCCTACCCTATTACCCTACGAGCAGTACTTC. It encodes CAISDPTLLPYEQYF.